This T cell receptor beta chain was identified during a study of T cell responses to AZD1222 COVID-19 vaccine. Study findings and constraints: The study found vaccine-associated CD4 TCRs spanning spike, dominant at 160-218 and 743-854.

Germline loops: CDR1 MGHRA, CDR2 YSYEKL. With 1 base removed from V and 5 bases from J, the gap between germline ends came to 14 bases. This CDR3 contains 15 residues. Comment on this clone: The antigen is unknown.

Profiled with immunoSEQ multiplex PCR; TCRdb holds only in-frame clones, not every one. The profile covers 100,000 to 150,000 clones, with around 90% appearing a single time and about 4.2% taken by the ten largest. The V gene is TRBV4-1, the J gene TRBJ2-5; D may match TRBD1 or TRBD2 (5 bases each). This TCR was sampled from an adult in good health. The starting material was peripheral blood, obtained on day 0 of AZD1222 vaccination. The CDR3 is CASSQGGSPPETQYF. As DNA, the CDR3 is TGCGCCAGCAGCCAAGGGGGGTCACCGCCGGAGACCCAGTACTTC.